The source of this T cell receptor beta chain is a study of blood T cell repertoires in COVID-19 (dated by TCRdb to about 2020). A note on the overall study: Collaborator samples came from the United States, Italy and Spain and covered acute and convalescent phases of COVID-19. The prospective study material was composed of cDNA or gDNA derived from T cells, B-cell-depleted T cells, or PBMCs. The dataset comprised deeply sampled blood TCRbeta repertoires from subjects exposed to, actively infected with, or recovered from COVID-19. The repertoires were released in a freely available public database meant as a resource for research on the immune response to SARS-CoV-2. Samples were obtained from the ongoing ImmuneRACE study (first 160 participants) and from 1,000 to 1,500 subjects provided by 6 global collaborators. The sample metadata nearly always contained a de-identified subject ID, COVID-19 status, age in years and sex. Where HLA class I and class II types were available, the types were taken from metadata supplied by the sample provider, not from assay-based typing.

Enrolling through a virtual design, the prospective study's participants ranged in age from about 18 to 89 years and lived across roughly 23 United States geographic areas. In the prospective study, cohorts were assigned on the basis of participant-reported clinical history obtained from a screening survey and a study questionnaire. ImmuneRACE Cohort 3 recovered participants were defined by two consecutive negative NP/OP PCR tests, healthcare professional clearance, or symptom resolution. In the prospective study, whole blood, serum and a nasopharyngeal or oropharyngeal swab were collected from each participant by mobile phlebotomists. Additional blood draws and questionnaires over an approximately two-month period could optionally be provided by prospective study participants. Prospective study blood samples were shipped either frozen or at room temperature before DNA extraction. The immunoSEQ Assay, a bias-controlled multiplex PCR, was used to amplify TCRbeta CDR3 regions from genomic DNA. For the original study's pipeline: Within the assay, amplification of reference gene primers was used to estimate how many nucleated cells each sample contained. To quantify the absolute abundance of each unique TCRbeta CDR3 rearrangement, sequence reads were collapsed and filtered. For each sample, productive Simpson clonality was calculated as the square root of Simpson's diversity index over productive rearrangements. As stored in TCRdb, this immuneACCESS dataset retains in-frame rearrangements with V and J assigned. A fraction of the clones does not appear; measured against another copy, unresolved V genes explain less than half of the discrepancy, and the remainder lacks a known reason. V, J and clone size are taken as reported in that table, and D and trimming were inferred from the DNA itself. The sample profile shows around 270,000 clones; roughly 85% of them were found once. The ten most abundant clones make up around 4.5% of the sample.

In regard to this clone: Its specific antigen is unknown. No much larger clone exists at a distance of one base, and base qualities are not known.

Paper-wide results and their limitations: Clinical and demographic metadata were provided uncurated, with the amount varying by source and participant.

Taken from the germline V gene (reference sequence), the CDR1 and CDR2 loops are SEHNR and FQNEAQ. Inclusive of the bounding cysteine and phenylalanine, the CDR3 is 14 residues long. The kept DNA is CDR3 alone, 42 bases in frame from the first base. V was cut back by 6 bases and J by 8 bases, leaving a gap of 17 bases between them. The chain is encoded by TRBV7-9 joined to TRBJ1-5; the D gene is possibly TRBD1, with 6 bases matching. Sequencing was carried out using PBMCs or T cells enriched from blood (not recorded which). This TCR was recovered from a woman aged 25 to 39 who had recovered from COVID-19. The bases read TGTGCCAGCAGTCAACAGGGAGGGAACAAGCCCCAGCATTTT. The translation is CASSQQGGNKPQHF.